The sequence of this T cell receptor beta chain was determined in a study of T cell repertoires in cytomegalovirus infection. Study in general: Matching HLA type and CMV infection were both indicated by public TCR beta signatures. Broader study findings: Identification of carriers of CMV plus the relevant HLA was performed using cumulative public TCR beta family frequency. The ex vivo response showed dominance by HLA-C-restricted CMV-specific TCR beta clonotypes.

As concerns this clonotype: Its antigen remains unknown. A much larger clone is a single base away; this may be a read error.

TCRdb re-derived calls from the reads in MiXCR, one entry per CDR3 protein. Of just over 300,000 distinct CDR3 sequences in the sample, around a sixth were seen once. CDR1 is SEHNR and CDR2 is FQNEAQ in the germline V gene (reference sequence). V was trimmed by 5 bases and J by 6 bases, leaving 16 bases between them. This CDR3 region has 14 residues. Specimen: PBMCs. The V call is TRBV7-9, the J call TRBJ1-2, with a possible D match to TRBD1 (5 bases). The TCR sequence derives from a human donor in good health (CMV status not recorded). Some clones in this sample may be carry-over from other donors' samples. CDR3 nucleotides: TGTGCCAGCAGCCCTCATACAAGGGGCGATGGCTACACCTTC. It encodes CASSPHTRGDGYTF.